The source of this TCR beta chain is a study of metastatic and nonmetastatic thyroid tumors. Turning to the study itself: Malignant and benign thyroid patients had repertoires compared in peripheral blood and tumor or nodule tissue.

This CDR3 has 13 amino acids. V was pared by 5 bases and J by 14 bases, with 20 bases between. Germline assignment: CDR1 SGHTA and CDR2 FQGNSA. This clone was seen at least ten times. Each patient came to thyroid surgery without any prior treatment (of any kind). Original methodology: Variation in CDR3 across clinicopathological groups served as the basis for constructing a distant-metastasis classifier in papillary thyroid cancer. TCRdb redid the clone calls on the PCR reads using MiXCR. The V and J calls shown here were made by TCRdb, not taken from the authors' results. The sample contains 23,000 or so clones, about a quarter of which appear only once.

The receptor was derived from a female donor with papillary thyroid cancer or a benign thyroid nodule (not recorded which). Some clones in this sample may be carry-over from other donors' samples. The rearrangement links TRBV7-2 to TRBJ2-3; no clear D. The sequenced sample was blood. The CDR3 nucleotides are TGTGCCAGCAGCACTTTCCTTATGGGCAGGTCGTATTTT. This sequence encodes CASSTFLMGRSYF. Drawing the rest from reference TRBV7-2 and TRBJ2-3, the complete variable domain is GAGVSQSPSNKVTEKGKDVELRCDPISGHTALYWYRQSLGQGLEFLIYFQGNSAPDKSGLPSDRFSAERTGGSVSTLTIQRTQQEDSAVYLCASSTFLMGRSYFGPGTRLTVL.